This passage covers 15 T cell receptor beta chains from one sample sequenced in a study of T cell changes during pregnancy in multiple sclerosis. Sequenced by immunoSEQ multiplex PCR; TCRdb stores in-frame clones only, minus some. The table includes 10,000 to 13,000 clones, more than 85% detected once. This sample comprised CD8+ T cells from peripheral blood mononuclear cells, obtained in the first trimester of pregnancy. The receptors stem from a female donor in good health, enrolled as a control in a pregnancy study.

The chain combines TRBV30 with TRBJ1-5; tentative D call: TRBD1 (6 bases). The CDR3 runs 13 residues. Germline V gene sequence: CDR1 GTSNPN, CDR2 SVGIG (reference sequence). V lost 4 bases and J 5 bases, leaving 12 bases between the germline ends. CDR3 sequence: CAWNNRADQPQHF. The CDR3 DNA follows: TGTGCCTGGAACAACAGGGCGGATCAGCCCCAGCATTTT.

The chain combines TRBV30 with TRBJ2-1; 11 bases are a match to TRBD2. Per the germline V gene, CDR1 is GTSNPN and CDR2 is SVGIG (reference sequence). V gave up 4 bases and J gave up 7 bases; unmatched junction bases: 6. The CDR3 contains 14 residues. CDR3 loop: CAWNLAGGGNEQFF. The CDR3, as DNA: TGTGCCTGGAATCTAGCGGGGGGAGGGAATGAGCAGTTCTTC.

The J gene is TRBJ2-3, the V gene TRBV13; 7 positions agree with TRBD1. Germline CDR1 PRHDT, CDR2 FYEKMQ (reference sequence). The CDR3 covers 17 residues. With V trimmed by 4 bases and J by 5 bases, 15 bases remained unmatched. The CDR3 reads CASSSMTGTADGDTQYF. The CDR3 nucleotides read TGTGCCAGCAGCTCGATGACCGGGACAGCAGATGGAGATACGCAGTATTTT.

This sequence joins TRBV11-2 and TRBJ2-5, with D perhaps TRBD2 (7 bases). Trimming took off 4 bases at V and 4 bases at J, with 16 bases between the two ends. CDR3 length equals 15 residues. Per the germline V gene, CDR1 is SGHAT and CDR2 is FQNNGV. CDR3 residues: CASSWGGWRRETQYF. For the CDR3, the DNA is TGTGCCAGCAGCTGGGGGGGCTGGCGCCGAGAGACCCAGTACTTC.

The rearrangement links TRBV14 to TRBJ2-1, with a tentative D call TRBD1 (5 bases). The CDR3 extends over 15 amino acids. V was cut by 2 bases and J by 0 bases, with 8 bases left in between. CDR1 and CDR2 (germline): SGHDN, FVKESK. CDR3 bases: TGTGCCAGCAGCCAAACAGGAAGCTCCTACAATGAGCAGTTCTTC. As protein: CASSQTGSSYNEQFF.

This clone was observed once. The chain uses TRBV30 and TRBJ2-7; weak D call: TRBD1 (5 bases). CDR1 is GTSNPN, CDR2 SVGIG, per germline (reference sequence). Trimming shortened V by 3 bases and J by 0 bases, and 12 bases separated the two germline ends. CDR3 length equals 14 residues. In DNA, the CDR3 is TGTGCCTGGAGGCAAAAGGGGTCCTCCTACGAGCAGTACTTC. This gives the protein CAWRQKGSSYEQYF.

The chain has TRBV4-2 and TRBJ1-2; the match to TRBD1 covers 9 bases. Germline loops: CDR1 LGHNA, CDR2 YNFKEQ. The CDR3 length is 15 residues. V was pared by 2 bases and J by 8 bases, with 9 bases of the junction left unmatched. CDR3 in amino acids: CASSQPQTGGFGYTF. Written as DNA, the CDR3 is TGTGCCAGCAGCCAACCCCAGACAGGGGGTTTCGGCTACACCTTC.

This chain joins TRBV4-3 and TRBJ1-1, with TRBD1 as a possible D gene (6 bases). The CDR3 has 15 residues. CDR1 is LGHNA and CDR2 is YSLEER in the germline V gene. V dropped 1 base and J dropped 0 bases, with 9 bases sitting between them. DNA of the CDR3: TGCGCCAGCAGCCAAGGGGACATCTTGAACACTGAAGCTTTCTTT. Its translation: CASSQGDILNTEAFF.

For this clone: Compared with germline, one end of the junction differs, possibly owing to a read error. V and J are TRBV27 and TRBJ1-2, with no clear D. CDR1 is MNHEY and CDR2 is SMNVEV in the germline V gene (reference sequence). This CDR3 is 13 amino acids long. The CDR3 here is CTSSFTENYGYTF. In nucleotides, the CDR3 is TGTACCAGCAGTTTCACCGAGAACTATGGCTACACCTTC.

Sample share makes this clone medium-sized. The chain has TRBV7-9 and TRBJ1-1; no clear D gene. The ends were cut back, 3 bases at V and 4 bases at J, with 9 bases in the middle. The CDR3 totals 13 residues. Germline loops: CDR1 SEHNR, CDR2 FQNEAQ (reference sequence). The CDR3 loop is CASSFEVVTEAFF. DNA for the CDR3: TGTGCCAGCAGCTTTGAGGTGGTCACTGAAGCTTTCTTT.

V and J are TRBV6-5 and TRBJ2-7, with TRBD2 matching 10 bases. Per germline, CDR1 MNHEY and CDR2 SVGAGI. This CDR3 is built from 15 residues. V gave up 0 bases and J gave up 2 bases; unmatched junction bases: 1. The CDR3 loop reads CASSYSSGGAYEQYF. The CDR3 coding sequence is TGTGCCAGCAGTTACTCGAGCGGGGGGGCCTACGAGCAGTACTTC.

This chain uses TRBV2 with TRBJ2-7; D is perhaps TRBD2 (6 bases). Germline V CDR1 and CDR2: SNHLY, FYNNEI. V lost 2 bases and J 0 bases, leaving 11 bases between the germline ends. The CDR3 totals 15 residues. This chain's CDR3 is CASSETPGLSYEQYF. CDR3 DNA sequence: TGTGCCAGCAGTGAAACTCCGGGACTCTCCTACGAGCAGTACTTC.

The CDR3 DNA reads TGCGCCAGCAGCCAAGATTGGGGGGAGTACGAGCAGTACTTC. It codes for CASSQDWGEYEQYF. V gene TRBV4-3 combines with J gene TRBJ2-5, with a tentative D call TRBD2 (6 bases). The J call is doubtful: the DNA matches TRBJ2-7 better. CDR1 is LGHNA, CDR2 YSLEER, per germline. The CDR3 has 14 amino acids.

About this clone: Sequence at one end of the junction differs from germline and may be a read error. The chain is built from TRBV6-5 and TRBJ2-1; the match to TRBD2 covers 12 bases. The germline V gene encodes CDR1 MNHEY and CDR2 SVGAGI. The CDR3 extends over 15 amino acids. The CDR3 sequence is CANSYTSGGYNEQFF. The CDR3 DNA sequence: TGTGCCAACAGTTACACTAGCGGGGGGTACAATGAGCAGTTCTTC.

This clone turned up a few times. J is TRBJ1-2 and V is TRBV9; D gene ambiguous. The germline CDR1 and CDR2 sequences are SGDLS and YYNGEE. Trimming took off 0 bases at V and 2 bases at J, with 17 bases between the two ends. The CDR3 covers 17 residues. The CDR3 reads CASSVGAALNENYGYTF. Written as DNA, the CDR3 is TGTGCCAGCAGCGTAGGGGCAGCCCTAAACGAGAACTATGGCTACACCTTC. Filled out from reference TRBV9 and TRBJ1-2, the complete variable domain reads DSGVTQTPKHLITATGQRVTLRCSPRSGDLSVYWYQQSLDQGLQFLIQYYNGEERAKGNILERFSAQQFPDLHSELNLSSLELGDSALYFCASSVGAALNENYGYTFGSGTRLTVV.